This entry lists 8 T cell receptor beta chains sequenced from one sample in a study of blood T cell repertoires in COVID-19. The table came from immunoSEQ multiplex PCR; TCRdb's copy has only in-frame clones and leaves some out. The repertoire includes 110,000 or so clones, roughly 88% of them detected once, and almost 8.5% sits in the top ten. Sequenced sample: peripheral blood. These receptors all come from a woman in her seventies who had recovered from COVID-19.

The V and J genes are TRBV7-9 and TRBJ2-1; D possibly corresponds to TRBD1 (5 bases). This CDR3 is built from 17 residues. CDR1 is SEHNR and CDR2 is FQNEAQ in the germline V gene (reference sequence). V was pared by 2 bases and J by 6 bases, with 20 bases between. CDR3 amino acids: CASSLPLGLVSGNEQFF. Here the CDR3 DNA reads TGTGCCAGCAGCTTACCCCTGGGGCTAGTATCTGGCAATGAGCAGTTCTTC.

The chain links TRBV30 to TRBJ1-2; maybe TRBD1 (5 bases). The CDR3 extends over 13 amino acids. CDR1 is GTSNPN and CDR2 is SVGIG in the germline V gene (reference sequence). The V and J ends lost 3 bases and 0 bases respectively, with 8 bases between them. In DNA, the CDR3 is TGTGCCTGGAGGCAGGGTTCTAACTATGGCTACACCTTC. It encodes CAWRQGSNYGYTF.

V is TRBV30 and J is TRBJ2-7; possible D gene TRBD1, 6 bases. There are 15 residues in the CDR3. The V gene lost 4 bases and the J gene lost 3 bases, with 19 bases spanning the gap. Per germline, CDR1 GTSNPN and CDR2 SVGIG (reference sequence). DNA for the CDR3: TGTGCCTGGACCCCCGGACAGCGGACACTCTACGAGCAGTACTTC. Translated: CAWTPGQRTLYEQYF.

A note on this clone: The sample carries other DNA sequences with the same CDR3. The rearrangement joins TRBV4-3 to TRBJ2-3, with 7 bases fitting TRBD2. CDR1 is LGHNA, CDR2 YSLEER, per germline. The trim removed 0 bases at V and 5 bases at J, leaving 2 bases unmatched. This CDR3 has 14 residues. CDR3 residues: CASSQDGGEDTQYF. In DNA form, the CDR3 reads TGCGCCAGCAGCCAAGATGGGGGGGAAGATACGCAGTATTTT.

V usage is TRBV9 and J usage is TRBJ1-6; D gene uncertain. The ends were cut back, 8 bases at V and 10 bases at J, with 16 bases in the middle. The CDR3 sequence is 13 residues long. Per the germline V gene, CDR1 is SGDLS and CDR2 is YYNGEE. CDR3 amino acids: CARREIGKSPLHF. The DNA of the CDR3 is TGTGCCAGACGGGAGATCGGGAAATCACCCCTCCACTTT.

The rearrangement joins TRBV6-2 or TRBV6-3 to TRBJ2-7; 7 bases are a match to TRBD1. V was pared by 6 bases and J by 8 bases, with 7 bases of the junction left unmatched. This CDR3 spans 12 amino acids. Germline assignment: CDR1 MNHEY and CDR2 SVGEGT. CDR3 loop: CASSRTGDKQYF. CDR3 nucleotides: TGTGCCAGCAGCCGCACAGGGGATAAGCAGTACTTC.

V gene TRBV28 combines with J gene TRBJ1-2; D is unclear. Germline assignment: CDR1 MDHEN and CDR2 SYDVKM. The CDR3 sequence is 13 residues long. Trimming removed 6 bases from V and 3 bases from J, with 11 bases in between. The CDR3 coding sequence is TGTGCCAGCAGACCTAAAATTGACTATGGCTACACCTTC. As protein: CASRPKIDYGYTF.

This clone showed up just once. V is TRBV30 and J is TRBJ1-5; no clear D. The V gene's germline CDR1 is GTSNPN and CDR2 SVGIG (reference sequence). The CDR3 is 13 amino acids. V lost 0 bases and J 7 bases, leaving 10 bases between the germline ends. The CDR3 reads CAWSVRGGQPQHF. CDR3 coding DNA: TGTGCCTGGAGTGTACGGGGAGGGCAGCCCCAGCATTTT.